The 7 T cell receptor beta chains presented below share a single source sample, sequenced in a study of T cell repertoires in cytomegalovirus infection. TCRdb reprocessed the reads with MiXCR, giving one entry per CDR3 protein. The repertoire holds some 920,000 distinct CDR3 sequences, with 30% to 40% as singletons. Their recognized antigens are unknown. This specimen was cultured CD8+ T cells from PBMCs, taken from culture after CMV antigen stimulation. Receptors originate from a human donor in good health (CMV status not recorded). Some clones in this sample may be carry-over from other donors' samples.

J is TRBJ1-4 and V is TRBV19; unclear D gene. CDR1 LNHDA and CDR2 SQIVND come from the germline V gene (reference sequence). The CDR3 length is 14 residues. Trimming took off 3 bases at V and 0 bases at J, with 5 bases between the two ends. CDR3 in DNA: TGTGCCAGTAGTATGGTACCAACTAATGAAAAACTGTTTTTT. Its translation is CASSMVPTNEKLFF.

The chain employs TRBV6-1 and TRBJ2-1, with TRBD2 matching 8 bases. Germline assignment: CDR1 MNHNS and CDR2 SASEGT. CDR3 length equals 16 residues. Trimming at V came to 1 base and at J to 4 bases, leaving 6 bases not matched to a gene. The DNA of the CDR3 is TGTGCCAGCAGTGAAGTTGGACTAGCAGCATACAATGAGCAGTTCTTC. It translates to CASSEVGLAAYNEQFF.

This clonotype has just a few counts. The gene calls are TRBV11-2 and TRBJ2-3; D unresolved. CDR1 is SGHAT and CDR2 is FQNNGV in the germline V gene. Between the trimmed V and J ends, which lost 1 base and 1 base, there was a span of 12 bases. This CDR3 region has 16 residues. The CDR3 nucleotides read TGTGCCAGCAGCTTAGGGACGGTTTACGGCACAGATACGCAGTATTTT. Protein sequence: CASSLGTVYGTDTQYF. Combining the CDR3 with reference TRBV11-2 and TRBJ2-3 gives the whole variable domain EAGVAQSPRYKIIEKRQSVAFWCNPISGHATLYWYQQILGQGPKLLIQFQNNGVVDDSQLPKDRFSAERLKGVDSTLKIQPAKLEDSAVYLCASSLGTVYGTDTQYFGPGTRLTVL.

In its sample, this clonotype was seen a few times. The chain has TRBV7-9 and TRBJ2-7; TRBD2 is a possible D gene (6 bases). The V end was cut by 3 bases, the J end by 6 bases, with 18 bases between. Per the germline V gene, CDR1 is SEHNR and CDR2 is FQNEAQ (reference sequence). CDR3 length equals 15 residues. The DNA of the CDR3 is TGTGCCAGCAGCTTGTTTCTGGAGGGTCGCGGCGAGCAGTACGTC. As protein: CASSLFLEGRGEQYV.

This clonotype appeared once. The V and J genes are TRBV6-5 and TRBJ2-2, with 10 bases matching TRBD2. The CDR3 totals 17 residues. The V gene's germline CDR1 is MNHEY and CDR2 SVGAGI. The V segment lost 9 bases and the J segment 6 bases; nucleotides outside the gene matches: 16. The CDR3 DNA reads TGTGCCAGTTTTAGCGGGGGGATGACTGGAACACCCGGGGAGCTGTTTTTT. Encoded protein: CASFSGGMTGTPGELFF.

The CDR3 reads CASSQVASGGASDTQYF. As DNA, the CDR3 is TGCGCCAGCAGCCAAGTGGCTAGCGGGGGTGCTAGCGATACGCAGTATTTT. The rearrangement uses TRBV4-1 and TRBJ2-3, with 10 positions matching TRBD2. The germline gives CDR1 MGHRA, CDR2 YSYEKL. Trimming took 1 base from V and 6 from J; bases not matched to a gene: 10. There are 17 residues in the CDR3.

This clonotype has just a few counts. This chain links TRBV6-1 with TRBJ2-7, with D tentatively TRBD1 or TRBD2 (5 bases each). The germline V gene has CDR1 MNHNS and CDR2 SASEGT. There are 13 residues in the CDR3. Between the trimmed V and J ends, which lost 7 bases and 2 bases, there was a span of 12 bases. The CDR3 loop is CASNGDRAYEQYF. In DNA form, the CDR3 reads TGTGCCAGCAACGGGGACCGAGCCTACGAGCAGTACTTC.